The text below deals with one T cell receptor (beta chain). Its specificity is unknown. The sample comes from a study of T cell repertoires in cytomegalovirus infection. For the study at large: The public TCR beta signatures pointed to both CMV infection and matching HLA type. Whole-study results and caveats: The ex vivo response was dominated by HLA-C-restricted CMV-specific TCR beta clonotypes. The cumulative frequency of public TCR beta families identified carriers of CMV plus the relevant HLA.

CDR3 length: 16 amino acids. Per germline, CDR1 SGHVS and CDR2 FQNEAQ. With V trimmed by 5 bases and J by 7 bases, 13 bases remained unmatched. Each CDR3 protein is one row after TCRdb ran MiXCR on the reads. The data contain 450,000 to 600,000 distinct CDR3 sequences, 33% of them singletons. Material: cultured PBMCs, obtained from culture after CMV antigen stimulation. The TCR originated in a human donor in good health (CMV status not recorded). Some clones in this sample may be carry-over from other donors' samples. The chain is built from TRBV7-8 and TRBJ2-1, with 8 bases fitting TRBD1. CDR3 loop: CASSRPRGREQNEQFF. The CDR3 nucleotides are TGTGCCAGCAGCCGACCCAGGGGGCGCGAGCAGAATGAGCAGTTCTTC.